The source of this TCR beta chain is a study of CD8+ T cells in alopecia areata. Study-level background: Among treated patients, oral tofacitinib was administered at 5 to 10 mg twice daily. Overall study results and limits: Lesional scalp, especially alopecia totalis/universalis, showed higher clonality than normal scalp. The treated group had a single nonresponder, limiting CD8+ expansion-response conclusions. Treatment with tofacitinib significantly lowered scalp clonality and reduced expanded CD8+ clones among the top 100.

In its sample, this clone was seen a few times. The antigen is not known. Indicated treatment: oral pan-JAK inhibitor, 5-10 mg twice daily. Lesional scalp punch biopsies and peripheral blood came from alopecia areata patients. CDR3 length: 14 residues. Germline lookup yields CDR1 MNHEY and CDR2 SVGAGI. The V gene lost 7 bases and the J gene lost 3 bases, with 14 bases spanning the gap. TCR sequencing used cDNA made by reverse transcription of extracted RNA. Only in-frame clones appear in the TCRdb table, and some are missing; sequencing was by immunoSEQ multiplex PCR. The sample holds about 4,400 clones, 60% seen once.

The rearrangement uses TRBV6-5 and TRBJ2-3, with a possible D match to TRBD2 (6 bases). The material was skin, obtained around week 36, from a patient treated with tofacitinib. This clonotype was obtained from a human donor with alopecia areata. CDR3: CASNLRGRTDTQYF. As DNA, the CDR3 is TGTGCCAGCAACCTTCGGGGGAGAACAGATACGCAGTATTTT.